The sequence of this T cell receptor (beta chain) was determined in a study of shared clonotypes between healthy human individuals. Study observations and caveats: For sorted subsets, rarefaction showed incomplete sequencing despite large depth. Clonotypes that were shared across a few donors made up roughly 5% of naive CD4 clonotypes.

TCRdb keeps only in-frame clones here, not all; method: immunoSEQ multiplex PCR. The data contain about 1.5 million clones, 95% to 99% of them singletons. As to this clone: Its antigen is not known.

CDR3 length: 13 amino acids. V lost 6 bases, J lost 3 bases, and 5 bases stayed unmatched. Germline-derived CDR1 and CDR2 are LNHDA and SQIVND (reference sequence). V gene TRBV19 combines with J gene TRBJ2-7; 7 bases align to TRBD1. The sequencing input was naive CD4+ T cells sorted from blood. Stated subset: CD45RA+ positively selected. The clonotype originates from a man aged 25 to 45 in good health. The CDR3 sequence is CASRRGTDYEQYF. The CDR3, as DNA: TGTGCCAGTAGAAGAGGGACAGACTACGAGCAGTACTTC.